The next 5 T cell receptor beta chains were all read from a single sample in a study of OX40 agonist ivuxolimab in advanced cancers. Some clones are missing from TCRdb's copy, which holds only in-frame ones; the method was immunoSEQ multiplex PCR. This table holds roughly 120,000 clones, around 91% found once. The source was CD4+ or CD8+ T cells sorted from blood, collected in a trial of the OX40 agonist ivuxolimab. The origin of the receptors is an adult with an advanced solid tumor such as melanoma, head and neck, liver or kidney cancer.

The chain has TRBV23-1 and TRBJ1-2, with 12 bases matching TRBD1. TRBV23-1 is annotated as an ORF whose role is uncertain. Trimming cost V 0 bases and J 3 bases; bases outside gene matches: 14. The CDR3 is 20 amino acids. As DNA, the CDR3 is TGCGCCAGCAGTCAATCTCCCTCCGGGACAGGGGGCCGGGTAGACTATGGCTACACCTTC. The encoded protein is CASSQSPSGTGGRVDYGYTF.

The V gene is TRBV4-3, the J gene TRBJ1-5; D is unclear. Germline CDR1 and CDR2: LGHNA and YSLEER. V lost 2 bases to trimming and J lost 9 bases, with 14 bases between them. The CDR3 sequence is 14 residues long. The CDR3 DNA sequence: TGCGCCAGCAGCCAACTTTCAGCCACGCGGCCCCAGCATTTT. Translation gives CASSQLSATRPQHF.

The chain links TRBV4-3 to TRBJ2-7; D tentatively reads TRBD1 or TRBD2 (5 bases each). In germline, CDR1 is LGHNA, CDR2 YSLEER. The V and J ends lost 3 bases and 7 bases respectively, with 16 bases between them. There are 14 residues in the CDR3. CDR3 bases: TGCGCCAGCAGCCAGACAGTCTCATCGGGGGAGCAGTACTTC. Amino acids: CASSQTVSSGEQYF.

This chain uses TRBV6-1 with TRBJ1-3; D is unclear. The CDR3 runs 16 residues. Germline CDR1 MNHNS, CDR2 SASEGT. V dropped 4 bases and J dropped 0 bases, with 13 bases sitting between them. The CDR3 is CASSAAISISGNTIYF. The CDR3 DNA is TGTGCCAGCAGTGCGGCCATCAGTATCTCTGGAAACACCATATATTTT.

V usage is TRBV5-6 and J usage is TRBJ2-7; tentatively, D is TRBD1 (5 bases). The CDR3 loop spans 16 amino acids. The germline V gene has CDR1 SGHDT and CDR2 YYEEEE. The V end was cut by 2 bases, the J end by 4 bases, with 19 bases between. As DNA, the CDR3 is TGTGCCAGCAGCTTCCTGACAGCTATATTGGGGTACGAGCAGTACTTC. Amino acids: CASSFLTAILGYEQYF.